The clone carrying this T cell receptor beta chain was picked up a small number of times. Antigen unknown. This sample stems from a study of T-cell memory formation after mild COVID-19. Overall study results and limits: Several responding clones turned up in pre-infection memory, indicating that cross-reactive memory may have taken part.

The authors produced TCR alpha and TCR beta cDNA libraries with sample barcodes and UMIs by 5'RACE using constant-segment primers. MiXCR, applied by TCRdb to the 5' RACE reads, yields one record per CDR3 protein. The repertoire consists of about 560,000 distinct CDR3 sequences, with around 15% occurring once and the leading ten covering approximately 8.1%. This receptor was taken from an adult woman who had mild COVID-19 (a few samples of this study predate the infection). Cell type and time point are not known. Material: PBMCs or a T cell subset sorted from them (not recorded which).

CDR3 bases: TGCGCCAGCAGCTCCGGGACCGCGAAAAACATTCAGTACTTC. Protein: CASSSGTAKNIQYF. V gene TRBV5-1 combines with J gene TRBJ2-4; the D gene could be TRBD1 or TRBD2 (5 bases each). The CDR3 is made up of 14 amino acids. V lost 3 bases and J 4 bases, leaving 11 bases between the germline ends. Germline V gene data show CDR1 as SGHRS and CDR2 as YFSETQ.